The TCR beta chain described here comes from a study of early T cells in non-severe SARS-CoV-2 infection. Trimming cost V 2 bases and J 4 bases, with 8 bases left between them. Germline CDR1 and CDR2: WSHSY and SAAADI. This CDR3 is 13 amino acids long. One entry per CDR3 protein, called by TCRdb with MiXCR from the 5' RACE reads. The table lists tens of thousands of distinct CDR3 sequences, roughly 8.7% of them singletons, with around 3.6% in the top ten. The specimen was whole blood, collected at baseline. The rearrangement joins TRBV10-2 to TRBJ2-5; possibly TRBD2 for D (6 bases). The TCR was taken from an adult who was a healthcare worker with PCR-confirmed SARS-CoV-2 infection or an uninfected control (not recorded which). The CDR3 coding sequence is TGCGCCAGCAGTGAGATGGGAGGAGAGACCCAGTACTTC. Translating it yields CASSEMGGETQYF.